Following are 19 T cell receptor beta chains from one sample sequenced in a study of blood T cell repertoires in COVID-19. Data came from immunoSEQ multiplex PCR; TCRdb stores just in-frame clones and leaves some out. In the table there are some 400,000 clones, roughly 89% of which are singletons. The material sequenced was peripheral blood. The receptors derive from a man younger than 35 with active or convalescent COVID-19.

The V gene is TRBV4-1, the J gene TRBJ2-2, with 9 bases identical to TRBD2. This CDR3 comprises 15 residues. The germline CDR1 and CDR2 sequences are MGHRA and YSYEKL. Germline trimming cut 5 bases from V and 5 bases from J; bases unmatched to any gene: 6. CDR3 loop: CASSSRGGLTGELFF. CDR3 bases: TGCGCCAGCAGCTCGCGGGGGGGTCTAACCGGGGAGCTGTTTTTT.

This clone appeared a single time. The chain employs TRBV4-3 and TRBJ1-1, with D possibly being TRBD1 (5 bases). This CDR3 region has 14 residues. Germline V gene lookup returns CDR1 LGHNA and CDR2 YSLEER. Trimming removed 1 base at V and 2 bases at J, with 8 bases between. The CDR3, as DNA: TGCGCCAGCAGCCAAGTAGGGGCCAACACTGAAGCTTTCTTT. Translation gives CASSQVGANTEAFF.

The gene calls are TRBV6-1 and TRBJ2-7; 8 bases line up with TRBD1. This CDR3 spans 15 amino acids. The V gene end was trimmed by 2 bases and the J gene end by 0 bases; junction bases not matched to a gene: 3. CDR1 is MNHNS and CDR2 is SASEGT in the germline V gene. Here the CDR3 DNA reads TGTGCCAGCAGTGAACAGGGGGCCAACTCCTACGAGCAGTACTTC. Amino acids: CASSEQGANSYEQYF.

The chain carries TRBV6-1 and TRBJ2-1, with 11 bases matching TRBD2. J was trimmed by 7 bases and V by 0 bases; bases with no gene match: 20. Germline assignment: CDR1 MNHNS and CDR2 SASEGT. This CDR3 is 21 amino acids long. The CDR3 loop is CASSEAPPGGGGASGRNEQFF. The CDR3 coding sequence is TGTGCCAGCAGTGAAGCACCACCAGGGGGTGGTGGGGCTAGCGGGAGGAATGAGCAGTTCTTC.

The chain has TRBV6-2 or TRBV6-3 and TRBJ2-5; D perhaps matches TRBD2 (7 bases). Per the germline V gene, CDR1 is MNHEY and CDR2 is SVGEGT. The V and J ends lost 6 bases and 2 bases respectively, with 19 bases between them. The CDR3 sequence is 16 residues long. In DNA form, the CDR3 reads TGTGCCAGCAGCCTGTTGGTCGGGGGGCGGCAAGAGACCCAGTACTTC. Encoded protein: CASSLLVGGRQETQYF.

The chain is built from TRBV30 and TRBJ1-2; D is unresolved. Deletions cut 1 base from V and 3 bases from J, with 3 bases between. This CDR3 contains 11 residues. From germline, CDR1 is GTSNPN and CDR2 SVGIG (reference sequence). The CDR3 loop reads CAWSADYGYTF. For the CDR3, the DNA is TGTGCCTGGAGTGCGGACTATGGCTACACCTTC.

V usage is TRBV27 and J usage is TRBJ2-1; tentative D call: TRBD1 (5 bases). The CDR3 contains 15 residues. Trimming pared 3 bases from V and 1 base from J, leaving 10 bases between. CDR1 is MNHEY, CDR2 SMNVEV, per germline (reference sequence). CDR3 loop: CASSFYPGSYNEQFF. The CDR3 region has the DNA TGTGCCAGCAGTTTTTACCCAGGGTCCTACAATGAGCAGTTCTTC.

V gene TRBV9 combines with J gene TRBJ1-6; D ambiguous. The V gene's germline CDR1 is SGDLS and CDR2 YYNGEE. The CDR3 runs 14 residues. V lost 3 bases, J lost 9 bases, and 13 bases lay in between. In DNA form, the CDR3 reads TGTGCCAGCAGCGCCTCAAAGATGAGTTCACCCCTCCACTTT. It specifies CASSASKMSSPLHF.

The chain links TRBV19 to TRBJ1-5; 7 bases map to TRBD1. CDR1 and CDR2 (germline): LNHDA, SQIVND (reference sequence). The CDR3 sequence is 15 residues long. With V trimmed by 0 bases and J by 6 bases, 5 bases remained unmatched. In nucleotides, the CDR3 is TGTGCCAGTAGTATAGAGAAGACAGGGCCTCAGCCCCAGCATTTT. Translated: CASSIEKTGPQPQHF. The variable domain in full, completed from reference TRBV19 and TRBJ1-5, reads DGGITQSPKYLFRKEGQNVTLSCEQNLNHDAMYWYRQDPGQGLRLIYYSQIVNDFQKGDIAEGYSVSREKKESFPLTVTSAQKNPTAFYLCASSIEKTGPQPQHFGDGTRLSIL.

The chain recombines TRBV9 with TRBJ1-5, with D possibly being TRBD1 (5 bases). Between the trimmed V and J ends, which lost 0 bases and 4 bases, there was a span of 5 bases. The germline V gene has CDR1 SGDLS and CDR2 YYNGEE. The CDR3 is 13 residues long. CDR3 nucleotide sequence: TGTGCCAGCAGCGTAGCAGGGAATCAGCCCCAGCATTTT. It encodes CASSVAGNQPQHF.

This chain uses TRBV11-1 with TRBJ2-7; TRBD1 aligns across 10 bases. V lost 6 bases and J lost 3; bases outside the gene matches: 8. The CDR3 loop spans 15 amino acids. Germline values: CDR1 SGHAT, CDR2 FQDESV (reference sequence). The CDR3 reads CASSRQGANGYEQYF. The CDR3 DNA reads TGTGCCAGCAGTCGACAGGGGGCCAATGGCTACGAGCAGTACTTC.

This clone was found once. The rearrangement uses TRBV30 and TRBJ1-6; the match to TRBD1 covers 9 bases. V dropped 1 base and J dropped 9; count of bases not matched to a gene: 7. Germline V lookup: CDR1 GTSNPN, CDR2 SVGIG (reference sequence). The CDR3 is made up of 15 amino acids. The CDR3 spells CAWSGRTGDTSPLHF. The CDR3 DNA reads TGTGCCTGGAGTGGAAGGACAGGGGATACTTCACCCCTCCACTTT.

The chain combines TRBV28 with TRBJ2-2, with D possibly being TRBD1 (6 bases). Trimming removed 7 bases at V and 8 bases at J, with 11 bases between. Germline V lookup: CDR1 MDHEN, CDR2 SYDVKM. The CDR3 sequence is 12 residues long. The CDR3 region is CASNTGPGELFF. In nucleotides, the CDR3 is TGTGCCAGCAATACAGGGCCAGGGGAGCTGTTTTTT.

V usage is TRBV15 and J usage is TRBJ1-5, with TRBD1 matching 10 bases. From germline, CDR1 is LNHNV and CDR2 YYDKDF (reference sequence). V was pared by 2 bases and J by 7 bases, with 14 bases of the junction left unmatched. CDR3 size: 18 residues. CDR3 amino acids: CATSRPGQGGEGAQPQHF. The CDR3 DNA is TGTGCCACCAGCAGACCCGGACAGGGGGGAGAAGGTGCGCAGCCCCAGCATTTT.

V gene TRBV6-5 combines with J gene TRBJ1-1, with D unresolved. V lost 4 bases and J 6 bases, leaving 12 bases between the germline ends. CDR1 and CDR2 (germline): MNHEY, SVGAGI. There are 13 residues in the CDR3. The CDR3 DNA reads TGTGCCAGCAGTTGGCAGGTTCTCTCTGAAGCTTTCTTT. Translating gives CASSWQVLSEAFF.

This clone was seen a single time. This rearrangement joins TRBV12-3 or TRBV12-4 to TRBJ2-7; D unresolved. V gave up 5 bases and J gave up 2 bases, with 7 bases separating them. The CDR3 contains 12 residues. The CDR3 DNA reads as TGTGCCAGCAGTCCCGTCCCCTACGAGCAGTACTTC. Its translation is CASSPVPYEQYF.

The chain carries TRBV18 and TRBJ2-2; 8 nucleotides align to TRBD1. Germline V CDR1 and CDR2: KGHSH, LQKENI. The CDR3 consists of 14 residues. The trim removed 6 bases at V and 6 bases at J, leaving 6 bases unmatched. CDR3 sequence: CASSPDRDAGELFF. The CDR3, as DNA: TGTGCCAGCTCTCCGGACAGGGATGCCGGGGAGCTGTTTTTT. The whole variable domain, remainder taken from reference TRBV18 and TRBJ2-2, is NAGVMQNPRHLVRRRGQEARLRCSPMKGHSHVYWYRQLPEEGLKFMVYLQKENIIDESGMPKERFSAEFPKEGPSILRIQQVVRGDSAAYFCASSPDRDAGELFFGEGSRLTVL.

This clone came up once. The V call is TRBV3-1 (or the pseudogene TRBV3-2), the J call TRBJ1-1; 9 bases fit TRBD1. The J segment lost 7 bases and the V segment lost 7 bases, leaving 10 bases of the junction unmatched. Germline V gene lookup returns CDR1 LGHDT and CDR2 YNNKEL (reference sequence). The CDR3 sequence is 14 residues long. CDR3 DNA sequence: TGTGCCAGCAACACCGGGACAGGGCGAGGTGAAGCTTTCTTT. Translating it yields CASNTGTGRGEAFF.

The CDR3 here is CASSYERLNTEAFF. The CDR3 DNA is TGTGCCAGCAGTTATGAGAGATTGAACACTGAAGCTTTCTTT. The chain combines TRBV6-6 with TRBJ1-1, with no clear D. Trimming took off 3 bases at V and 0 bases at J, with 8 bases between the two ends. The CDR3 loop spans 14 amino acids. The germline V gene has CDR1 MNHNY and CDR2 SVGAGI (reference sequence).